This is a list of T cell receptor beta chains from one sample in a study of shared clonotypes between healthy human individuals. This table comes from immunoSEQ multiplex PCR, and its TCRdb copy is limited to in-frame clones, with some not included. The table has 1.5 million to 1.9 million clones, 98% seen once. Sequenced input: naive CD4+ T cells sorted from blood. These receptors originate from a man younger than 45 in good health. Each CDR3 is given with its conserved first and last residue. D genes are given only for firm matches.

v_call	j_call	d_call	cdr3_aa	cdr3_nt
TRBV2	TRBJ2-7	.	CASSLRGEAYEQYF	TGTGCCAGCAGTTTAAGGGGGGAGGCCTACGAGCAGTACTTC
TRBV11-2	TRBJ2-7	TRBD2	CASSPPSLREGVAQYF	TGTGCCAGCAGCCCCCCTTCATTGCGGGAGGGAGTGGCGCAGTACTTC
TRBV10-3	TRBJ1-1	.	CAITRTGRSGEAFF	TGTGCCATCACCAGAACAGGGAGATCCGGTGAAGCTTTCTTT
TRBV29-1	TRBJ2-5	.	CSARSPGGPQETQYF	TGCAGCGCCCGTTCCCCCGGCGGGCCACAAGAGACCCAGTACTTC
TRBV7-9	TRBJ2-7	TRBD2	CASSLVLAGPTYEQYF	TGTGCCAGCAGCTTAGTTCTAGCGGGACCCACCTACGAGCAGTACTTC
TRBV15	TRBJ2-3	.	CATRTGHRTDTQYF	TGTGCCACCAGAACAGGGCACCGGACAGATACGCAGTATTTT
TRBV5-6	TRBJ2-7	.	CASSPPGAYEQYF	TGTGCCAGCAGCCCCCCCGGCGCCTACGAGCAGTACTTC
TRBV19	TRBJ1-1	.	CASSIALNTEAFF	TGTGCCAGTAGTATTGCCCTGAACACTGAAGCTTTCTTT
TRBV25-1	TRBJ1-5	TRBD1	CASKGQGAYQPQHF	TGTGCCAGCAAAGGACAGGGGGCATATCAGCCCCAGCATTTT
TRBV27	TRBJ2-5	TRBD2	CASSQTSGSYTGTQYF	TGTGCCAGCAGTCAAACTAGCGGGAGTTACACAGGGACCCAGTACTTC
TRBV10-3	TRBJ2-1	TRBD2	CAISELAEYNEQFF	TGTGCCATCAGTGAACTAGCGGAATACAATGAGCAGTTCTTC
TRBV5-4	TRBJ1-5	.	CASSLAGDSNQPQHF	TGTGCCAGCAGCTTGGCCGGAGATAGCAATCAGCCCCAGCATTTT